This T cell receptor beta chain originates from a study of technical replicates of blood from a handful of donors. Produced via immunoSEQ multiplex PCR; TCRdb's table is partial and in-frame only. The sample has 65,000 to 85,000 clones, about 97% seen once; the top ten hold around 0.2%. V lost 0 bases and J 2 bases, leaving 17 bases between the germline ends. Germline CDR1 reads MGHRA; CDR2 reads YSYEKL. This CDR3 comprises 17 residues. The sequence was obtained from a human donor in good health. This chain joins TRBV4-1 and TRBJ2-7; D not resolved. Sequences were obtained from T cells isolated from PBMCs. For the CDR3, the DNA is TGCGCCAGCAGCCAAGATAGAGCACGAAACCCGACCTACGAGCAGTACTTC. Translating it yields CASSQDRARNPTYEQYF.